These 10 T cell receptor beta chains were sequenced from one sample in a study of shared clonotypes between healthy human individuals. Some clones are missing from TCRdb's copy, which holds only in-frame ones; the method was immunoSEQ multiplex PCR. The repertoire consists of about 2.5 million clones, with 80% to 95% occurring once and the leading ten covering approximately 0.39%. The sample comprised naive CD4+ T cells from PBMCs. Noted subset: CD45RA+ positively selected. The receptors were sampled from a man younger than 35 in good health. Some clones in this sample may be carry-over from other donors' samples.

This rearrangement joins TRBV4-1 to TRBJ1-5; D is uncertain. The CDR3 length is 14 residues. V lost 1 base and J lost 5, with 9 bases in between. The germline gives CDR1 MGHRA, CDR2 YSYEKL. The DNA of the CDR3 is TGCGCCAGCAGCCAAGTGAACGGTGATCAGCCCCAGCATTTT. It encodes CASSQVNGDQPQHF.

This clone showed up just a few times. The chain joins TRBV5-8 to TRBJ1-2, with D perhaps TRBD1 (6 bases). The CDR3 runs to 14 residues. The germline V gene encodes CDR1 SGHTS and CDR2 YDEGEE. The ends were cut back, 5 bases at V and 3 bases at J, with 14 bases in the middle. CDR3 region: CASSFGGRDYGYTF. The CDR3 coding sequence is TGTGCCAGCAGTTTTGGGGGCCGGGACTATGGCTACACCTTC.

The count of this clone is one. This rearrangement joins TRBV13 to TRBJ1-6; tentatively, D is TRBD1 (5 bases). CDR1 and CDR2 from the germline V gene are PRHDT and FYEKMQ (reference sequence). Trimming cost V 2 bases and J 5 bases, with 7 bases left between them. This CDR3 contains 14 residues. This CDR3 is CASSLLGDNSPLHF. The CDR3 DNA is TGTGCCAGCAGCTTATTAGGGGATAATTCACCCCTCCACTTT.

The chain couples TRBV5-1 to TRBJ1-5, with TRBD1 matching 7 bases. This CDR3 has 15 amino acids. CDR1 is SGHRS and CDR2 is YFSETQ in the germline V gene. J lost 7 bases, V lost 0 bases, and 7 bases had no gene match. DNA of the CDR3: TGCGCCAGCAGCTTGGGCGGGGGCAGGGGGCAGCCCCAGCATTTT. This encodes CASSLGGGRGQPQHF. The full variable domain, in which reference TRBV5-1 and TRBJ1-5 provide the parts outside the CDR3, is KAGVTQTPRYLIKTRGQQVTLSCSPISGHRSVSWYQQTPGQGLQFLFEYFSETQRNKGNFPGRFSGRQFSNSRSEMNVSTLELGDSALYLCASSLGGGRGQPQHFGDGTRLSIL.

The chain combines TRBV4-2 with TRBJ1-1; D not certain. Trimming removed 0 bases at V and 0 bases at J, with 11 bases between. The CDR3 consists of 16 residues. CDR1 and CDR2 (germline): LGHNA, YNFKEQ. CDR3 region: CASSQDDDTLNTEAFF. The CDR3 DNA follows: TGTGCCAGCAGCCAAGATGATGACACCTTGAACACTGAAGCTTTCTTT.

The chain carries TRBV21-1 and TRBJ2-6; whether TRBD2, the table's D call, matches the DNA was not checked. TRBV21-1 is classified as a pseudogene. The CDR3 runs 18 residues. The CDR3 DNA reads TGTGCCAGCAGCGTTCGGAGGACTCCCCTCTTAGGGGCCAACGTCCTGACTTTC. Amino acids: CASSVRRTPLLGANVLTF.

The genes are TRBV28 and TRBJ1-5; D might be TRBD1 (5 bases). This CDR3 is built from 14 residues. V gave up 4 bases and J gave up 7 bases, with 14 bases separating them. The germline CDR1 and CDR2 sequences are MDHEN and SYDVKM. The CDR3 spells CASSSSGIGQPQHF. The CDR3 bases are TGTGCCAGCAGTTCATCAGGGATTGGGCAGCCCCAGCATTTT. The whole variable domain, remainder taken from reference TRBV28 and TRBJ1-5, is DVKVTQSSRYLVKRTGEKVFLECVQDMDHENMFWYRQDPGLGLRLIYFSYDVKMKEKGDIPEGYSVSREKKERFSLILESASTNQTSMYLCASSSSGIGQPQHFGDGTRLSIL.

The chain recombines TRBV10-1 with TRBJ2-5; a possible D gene is TRBD1 (5 bases). Deletions cut 3 bases from V and 1 base from J, with 9 bases between. Germline CDR1 and CDR2: WNHNN and SYGVQD (reference sequence). The CDR3 has 14 amino acids. The CDR3 sequence is CASSDRTGQETQYF. CDR3 nucleotides: TGCGCCAGCAGTGATAGAACAGGCCAAGAGACCCAGTACTTC.

This rearrangement joins TRBV19 to TRBJ2-5; D not resolved. The CDR3 length is 16 residues. CDR1 LNHDA and CDR2 SQIVND come from the germline V gene (reference sequence). The ends were cut back, 3 bases at V and 5 bases at J, with 19 bases in the middle. The CDR3 loop is CASSIQGSQETETQYF. In DNA, the CDR3 is TGTGCCAGTAGTATTCAAGGCTCCCAAGAGACCGAGACCCAGTACTTC.

CDR3 sequence reads: CASSIQGPGDEKLFF. DNA of the CDR3: TGTGCCAGCAGTATTCAGGGCCCCGGGGATGAAAAACTGTTTTTT. The V and J genes are TRBV28 and TRBJ1-4, with TRBD1 as a possible D gene (5 bases). V lost 5 bases and J lost 6, with 16 bases in between. Germline V gene sequence: CDR1 MDHEN, CDR2 SYDVKM. There are 15 residues in the CDR3. Together with reference TRBV28 and TRBJ1-4, the CDR3 gives the full variable domain: DVKVTQSSRYLVKRTGEKVFLECVQDMDHENMFWYRQDPGLGLRLIYFSYDVKMKEKGDIPEGYSVSREKKERFSLILESASTNQTSMYLCASSIQGPGDEKLFFGSGTQLSVL.